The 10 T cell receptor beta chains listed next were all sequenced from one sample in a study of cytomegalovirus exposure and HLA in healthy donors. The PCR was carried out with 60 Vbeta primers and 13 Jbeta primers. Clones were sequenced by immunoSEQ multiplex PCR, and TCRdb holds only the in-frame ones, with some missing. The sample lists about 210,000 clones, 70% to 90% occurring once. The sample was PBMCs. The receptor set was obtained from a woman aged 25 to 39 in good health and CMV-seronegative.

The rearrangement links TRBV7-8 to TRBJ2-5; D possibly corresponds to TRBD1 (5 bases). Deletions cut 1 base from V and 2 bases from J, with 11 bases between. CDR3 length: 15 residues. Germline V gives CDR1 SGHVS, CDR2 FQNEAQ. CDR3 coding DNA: TGTGCCAGCAGCTTAGAAGGTGGGGCGCAAGAGACCCAGTACTTC. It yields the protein CASSLEGGAQETQYF. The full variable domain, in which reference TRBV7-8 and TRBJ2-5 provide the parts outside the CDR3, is GAGVSQSPRYKVAKRGQDVALRCDPISGHVSLFWYQQALGQGPEFLTYFQNEAQLDKSGLPSDRFFAERPEGSVSTLKIQRTQQEDSAVYLCASSLEGGAQETQYFGPGTRLLVL.

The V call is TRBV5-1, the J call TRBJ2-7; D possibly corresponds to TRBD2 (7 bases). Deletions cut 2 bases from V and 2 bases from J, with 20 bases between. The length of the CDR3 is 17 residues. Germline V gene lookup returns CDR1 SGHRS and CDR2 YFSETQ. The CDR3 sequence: CASSLGGGGVITYEQYF. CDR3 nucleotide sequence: TGCGCCAGCAGCTTAGGGGGAGGGGGGGTTATAACCTACGAGCAGTACTTC.

The CDR3 spells CASSRRLAGGQNTQETQYF. The CDR3 DNA reads TGTGCCAGCAGTCGTCGACTAGCGGGAGGACAAAACACCCAAGAGACCCAGTACTTC. The chain links TRBV27 to TRBJ2-5; 13 bases line up with TRBD2. Germline loops: CDR1 MNHEY, CDR2 SMNVEV (reference sequence). The CDR3 length is 19 residues. With V trimmed by 5 bases and J by 1 base, 13 bases remained unmatched.

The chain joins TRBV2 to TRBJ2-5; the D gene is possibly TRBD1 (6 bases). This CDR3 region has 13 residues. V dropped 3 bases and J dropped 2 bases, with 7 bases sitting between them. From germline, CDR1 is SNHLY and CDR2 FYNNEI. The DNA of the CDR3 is TGTGCCAGCAGTGACGGACAGCAAGAGACCCAGTACTTC. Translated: CASSDGQQETQYF.

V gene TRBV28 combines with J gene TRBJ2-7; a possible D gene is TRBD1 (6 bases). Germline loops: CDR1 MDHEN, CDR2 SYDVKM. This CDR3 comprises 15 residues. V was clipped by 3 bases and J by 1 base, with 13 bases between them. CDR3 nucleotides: TGTGCCAGCAGTTTGTGGCAGGGGCCTTCCTACGAGCAGTACTTC. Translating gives CASSLWQGPSYEQYF. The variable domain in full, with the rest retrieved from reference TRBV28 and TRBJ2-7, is DVKVTQSSRYLVKRTGEKVFLECVQDMDHENMFWYRQDPGLGLRLIYFSYDVKMKEKGDIPEGYSVSREKKERFSLILESASTNQTSMYLCASSLWQGPSYEQYFGPGTRLTVT.

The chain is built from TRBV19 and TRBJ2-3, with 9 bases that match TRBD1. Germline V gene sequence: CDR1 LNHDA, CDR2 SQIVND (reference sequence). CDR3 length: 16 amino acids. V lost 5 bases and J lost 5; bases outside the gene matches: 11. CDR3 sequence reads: CASSPQRDRVGDTQYF. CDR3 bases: TGTGCCAGTAGTCCACAGAGGGACAGGGTCGGAGATACGCAGTATTTT. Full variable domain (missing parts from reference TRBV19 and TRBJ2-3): DGGITQSPKYLFRKEGQNVTLSCEQNLNHDAMYWYRQDPGQGLRLIYYSQIVNDFQKGDIAEGYSVSREKKESFPLTVTSAQKNPTAFYLCASSPQRDRVGDTQYFGPGTRLTVL.

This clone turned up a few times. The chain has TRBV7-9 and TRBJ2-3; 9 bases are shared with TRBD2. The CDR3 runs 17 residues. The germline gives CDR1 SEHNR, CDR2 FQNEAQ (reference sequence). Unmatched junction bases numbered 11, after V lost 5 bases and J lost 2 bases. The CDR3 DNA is TGTGCCAGCAGCCGGCCAGGGGGACTAGCAGACACAGATACGCAGTATTTT. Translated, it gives CASSRPGGLADTDTQYF. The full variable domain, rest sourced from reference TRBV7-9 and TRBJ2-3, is DTGVSQNPRHKITKRGQNVTFRCDPISEHNRLYWYRQTLGQGPEFLTYFQNEAQLEKSRLLSDRFSAERPKGSFSTLEIQRTEQGDSAMYLCASSRPGGLADTDTQYFGPGTRLTVL.

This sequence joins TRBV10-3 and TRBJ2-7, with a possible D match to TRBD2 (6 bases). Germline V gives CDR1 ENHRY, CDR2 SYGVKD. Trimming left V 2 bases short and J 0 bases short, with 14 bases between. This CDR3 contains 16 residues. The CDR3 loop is CAISEPTGTYSYEQYF. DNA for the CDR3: TGTGCCATCAGTGAGCCCACCGGGACTTACTCCTACGAGCAGTACTTC.

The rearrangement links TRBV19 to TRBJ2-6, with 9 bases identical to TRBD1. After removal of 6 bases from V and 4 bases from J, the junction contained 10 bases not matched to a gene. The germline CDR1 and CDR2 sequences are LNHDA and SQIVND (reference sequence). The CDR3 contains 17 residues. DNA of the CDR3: TGTGCCAGTAGGGATCCCGGGACAGGGAACGGGGCCAACGTCCTGACTTTC. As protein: CASRDPGTGNGANVLTF.

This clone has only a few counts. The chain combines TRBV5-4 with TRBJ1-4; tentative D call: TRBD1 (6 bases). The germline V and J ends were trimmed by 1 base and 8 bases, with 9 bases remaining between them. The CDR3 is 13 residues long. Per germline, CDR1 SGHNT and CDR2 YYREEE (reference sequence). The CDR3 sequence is CASSLSGQEKLFF. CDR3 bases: TGTGCCAGCAGCTTGTCTGGACAGGAAAAACTGTTTTTT.